These 30 T cell receptor beta chains share one sample of origin, sequenced in a study of vaccination and CD4 T cells after COVID-19. Documented treatment: approximately 9-day PBMC culture with coronavirus spike peptide pools or control peptides (ViraFEST assay). Antigens of these TCRs are unknown. Sequenced with the Oncomine TCR Beta short-read assay was DNA taken from cultured CD4+ T cells. MiXCR was run by TCRdb on the PCR reads, yielding one entry per CDR3 protein. Seen here are 16,000 or so distinct CDR3 sequences, approximately 50% observed once, and the top ten hold over 9%. Sample: CD4+ T cells from blood, cultured in vitro. The source of these receptors is a human donor who had recovered from COVID-19.

By frequency in the sample, this clonotype is medium-sized. This chain joins TRBV7-6 and TRBJ2-7, with D unresolved. Germline lookup yields CDR1 SGHVS and CDR2 FNYEAQ. V was pared by 1 base and J by 2 bases, with 18 bases between. CDR3 length equals 17 residues. In DNA, the CDR3 is TGTGCCAGCAGCTTAGGTCGTGATTCACAGATAACCTACGAGCAGTACTTC. This sequence encodes CASSLGRDSQITYEQYF.

The rearrangement uses TRBV28 and TRBJ2-3, with 8 bases matching TRBD2. Per germline, CDR1 MDHEN and CDR2 SYDVKM. This CDR3 is built from 17 residues. Unmatched junction bases numbered 12, after V lost 3 bases and J lost 4 bases. For the CDR3, the DNA is TGTGCCAGCAGTTTTACGCTAGCGGGTTTTGGTCCAGATACGCAGTATTTT. Encoded protein: CASSFTLAGFGPDTQYF.

The chain uses TRBV23-1 and TRBJ2-3; no reliable D call. TRBV23-1 is given ORF status, its function remaining uncertain. CDR3 length equals 13 residues. Trimming removed 5 bases at V and 5 bases at J, with 11 bases between. The DNA of the CDR3 is TGCGCCAGCAGTTTGGCCCCGGGAGATACGCAGTATTTT. It encodes CASSLAPGDTQYF.

The rearrangement links TRBV11-1 to TRBJ2-4; the match to TRBD1 covers 7 bases. CDR1 is SGHAT, CDR2 FQDESV, per germline (reference sequence). V was clipped by 1 base and J by 8 bases; unmatched bases: 5. This CDR3 region has 14 residues. The CDR3 here is CASSLDTTGYIQYF. The CDR3 DNA reads as TGTGCCAGCAGCTTAGACACGACAGGGTACATTCAGTACTTC.

This clonotype occurred a few times. V and J are TRBV6-2 or TRBV6-3 and TRBJ2-7; 8 bases are a match to TRBD1. CDR3 size: 12 residues. CDR1 and CDR2 (germline): MNHEY, SVGEGT. Trimming at V came to 8 bases and at J to 4 bases, leaving 4 bases not matched to a gene. DNA of the CDR3: TGTGCCAGCGGGGACAGGCTGTACGAGCAGTACTTC. Encoded protein: CASGDRLYEQYF.

The chain joins TRBV24-1 to TRBJ2-2; D is possibly TRBD1 (7 bases). This CDR3 comprises 20 residues. The germline V gene encodes CDR1 KGHDR and CDR2 SFDVKD. The ends were cut back, 5 bases at V and 4 bases at J, with 28 bases in the middle. The CDR3 DNA sequence: TGTGCCACCAGTGTTGGAGGGGGTAGCAGACAGGGTCGTGGCACCGGGGAGCTGTTTTTT. Amino acid sequence: CATSVGGGSRQGRGTGELFF.

The chain employs TRBV18 and TRBJ2-3, with 9 bases fitting TRBD1. The germline V gene encodes CDR1 KGHSH and CDR2 LQKENI. The ends lost 8 bases at V and 2 bases at J; junction bases unmatched: 5. The CDR3 sequence is 14 residues long. Here the CDR3 reads CASARDRDTDTQYF. The CDR3 region has the DNA TGTGCCAGCGCCAGGGACAGGGACACAGATACGCAGTATTTT.

This clonotype was counted only a few times. The chain combines TRBV6-5 with TRBJ2-3, with D hard to call. The CDR3 totals 11 residues. Deletions cut 0 bases from V and 7 bases from J, with 2 bases between. Germline CDR1 reads MNHEY; CDR2 reads SVGAGI. This CDR3 reads CASSYSNTQYF. CDR3 DNA: TGTGCCAGCAGTTACTCAAATACGCAGTATTTT.

The sample holds a few counts of this clonotype. V usage is TRBV27 and J usage is TRBJ2-7, with TRBD2 as a possible D gene (5 bases). Germline CDR1 is MNHEY and CDR2 is SMNVEV (reference sequence). Trimming removed 3 bases at V and 6 bases at J, with 9 bases between. The CDR3 runs 12 residues. The DNA of the CDR3 is TGTGCCAGCAGTTTCAGACGGGGCGAGCAGTACTTC. It translates to CASSFRRGEQYF.

This clonotype ranks as medium-sized (0.01 to 0.1%). The rearrangement uses TRBV28 and TRBJ2-1; D tentatively fits TRBD1 or TRBD2 (5 bases each). The V gene's germline CDR1 is MDHEN and CDR2 SYDVKM. The V and J ends lost 2 bases and 10 bases respectively, with 18 bases between them. CDR3 length equals 15 residues. CDR3 bases: TGTGCCAGCAGTTTACTCGGGACCACCCATGGGGAGCAGTTCTTC. This codes for CASSLLGTTHGEQFF.

This clonotype was counted a few times. The chain combines TRBV15 with TRBJ2-7, with 7 bases identical to TRBD2. V was pared by 1 base and J by 1 base, with 7 bases of the junction left unmatched. From germline, CDR1 is LNHNV and CDR2 YYDKDF (reference sequence). The CDR3 has 16 residues. CDR3 loop: CATSRGEREASYEQYF. CDR3 DNA: TGTGCCACCAGCAGAGGTGAGCGGGAAGCTTCCTACGAGCAGTACTTC. The whole variable domain, filled in from reference TRBV15 and TRBJ2-7, reads DAMVIQNPRYQVTQFGKPVTLSCSQTLNHNVMYWYQQKSSQAPKLLFHYYDKDFNNEADTPDNFQSRRPNTSFCFLDIRSPGLGDTAMYLCATSRGEREASYEQYFGPGTRLTVT.

This clonotype was seen once. The genes are TRBV20-1 and TRBJ2-7; 10 nucleotides match TRBD2. The CDR3 has 16 amino acids. Germline CDR1 reads DFQATT; CDR2 reads SNEGSKA (reference sequence). J gave up 3 bases and V 0 bases, and 8 bases lay outside the gene matches. The CDR3 DNA reads as TGCAGTGCTAGAGATAGCAGCGGGAGGGCTTACTACGAGCAGTACTTC. This gives the protein CSARDSSGRAYYEQYF.

The V and J genes are TRBV7-3 and TRBJ2-7; 7 nucleotides agree with TRBD2. From germline, CDR1 is SGHTA and CDR2 FQGTGA. The V gene end was trimmed by 3 bases and the J gene end by 12 bases; junction bases not matched to a gene: 17. The CDR3 sequence is 15 residues long. As DNA, the CDR3 is TGTGCCAGCAGCTTCGGCACAGCGGGGAGGGGTCAACTGTACTTC. Its translation is CASSFGTAGRGQLYF.

The V and J genes are TRBV7-2 and TRBJ2-7; D is ambiguous. This CDR3 has 12 amino acids. CDR1 is SGHTA and CDR2 is FQGNSA in the germline V gene. V was clipped by 2 bases and J by 6 bases, with 8 bases between them. CDR3 loop: CASSLSYGEQYF. The CDR3 nucleotides are TGTGCCAGCAGCTTAAGTTACGGCGAGCAGTACTTC.

The chain combines TRBV6-1 with TRBJ1-1; D perhaps matches TRBD1 (6 bases). V was trimmed by 5 bases and J by 1 base, leaving 14 bases between them. The CDR3 length is 15 residues. Germline V gives CDR1 MNHNS, CDR2 SASEGT. CDR3 region: CASSKQGMGNTEAFF. As DNA, the CDR3 is TGTGCCAGCAGTAAACAGGGTATGGGGAACACTGAAGCTTTCTTT.

This clonotype came up a few times. The rearrangement links TRBV25-1 to TRBJ1-2, with 8 bases aligning to TRBD1. CDR3 length equals 15 residues. Per germline, CDR1 MGHDK and CDR2 SYGVNS. V lost 5 bases, J lost 6 bases, and 11 bases stayed unmatched. CDR3 sequence reads: CASSSRQGSFHGYTF. The CDR3 DNA is TGTGCCAGCAGTTCCCGACAGGGGTCGTTCCATGGCTACACCTTC.

The chain uses TRBV2 and TRBJ1-5; D unclear. V was trimmed by 2 bases and J by 0 bases, leaving 8 bases between them. Germline CDR1 SNHLY, CDR2 FYNNEI. This CDR3 is built from 15 residues. The CDR3 loop reads CASSEQAYSNQPQHF. The CDR3 DNA follows: TGTGCCAGCAGTGAACAGGCTTATAGCAATCAGCCCCAGCATTTT.

The chain is built from TRBV2 and TRBJ2-7; 8 positions match TRBD1. CDR1 and CDR2 (germline): SNHLY, FYNNEI. CDR3 size: 14 residues. Trimming took 6 bases from V and 3 from J; bases not matched to a gene: 7. The CDR3 region has the DNA TGTGCCAGCAGGGGGGCAGGGGGCAACTACGAGCAGTACTTC. Encoded protein: CASRGAGGNYEQYF.

This clonotype was seen more than once but under ten times. The chain recombines TRBV11-1 with TRBJ2-5; the D is unclear. The CDR3 contains 15 residues. Per germline, CDR1 SGHAT and CDR2 FQDESV (reference sequence). V was cut by 6 bases and J by 1 base, with 15 bases left in between. The CDR3 DNA is TGTGCCAGCAGGCCGACCAGGTCTTTCCAAGAGACCCAGTACTTC. This codes for CASRPTRSFQETQYF.

This sequence joins TRBV6-1 and TRBJ2-3; 8 bases are shared with TRBD1. Germline lookup yields CDR1 MNHNS and CDR2 SASEGT. The junction had 4 bases not matched to a gene; V was cut back by 4 bases and J by 4 bases. This CDR3 has 14 residues. The CDR3 nucleotides read TGTGCCAGCAGTGCCTCGACAGGGGCAGATACGCAGTATTTT. This translates into CASSASTGADTQYF.

The chain couples TRBV6-1 to TRBJ2-7; 7 bases match TRBD2. CDR3 length: 14 residues. From germline, CDR1 is MNHNS and CDR2 SASEGT. Unmatched junction bases numbered 10, after V lost 6 bases and J lost 5 bases. The CDR3 here is CASSPRRERNEQYF. The CDR3 DNA sequence: TGTGCCAGCAGCCCCCGGCGGGAGCGGAACGAGCAGTACTTC.

This clonotype was seen more than once but under ten times. This sequence joins TRBV7-9 and TRBJ2-5, with D tentatively TRBD1 (7 bases). The CDR3 totals 15 residues. CDR1 SEHNR and CDR2 FQNEAQ come from the germline V gene (reference sequence). Trimming took 5 bases from V and 5 from J, leaving 18 bases between them. The CDR3 region has the DNA TGTGCCAGCAGCCGAGCGCCGGCAGGGGGGGAGACCCAGTACTTC. Translated, it gives CASSRAPAGGETQYF.

This clonotype was counted a single time. This rearrangement joins TRBV28 to TRBJ1-3; D remains unclear. The germline gives CDR1 MDHEN, CDR2 SYDVKM. V lost 3 bases and J lost 3, with 12 bases in between. The CDR3 is made up of 15 amino acids. CDR3 residues: CASSLDWQSGNTIYF. CDR3 nucleotides: TGTGCCAGCAGTTTGGATTGGCAGAGTGGAAACACCATATATTTT. Full variable domain (remainder filled in from reference TRBV28 and TRBJ1-3): DVKVTQSSRYLVKRTGEKVFLECVQDMDHENMFWYRQDPGLGLRLIYFSYDVKMKEKGDIPEGYSVSREKKERFSLILESASTNQTSMYLCASSLDWQSGNTIYFGEGSWLTVV.

The chain has TRBV28 and TRBJ1-5; D perhaps matches TRBD1 (5 bases). CDR1 is MDHEN and CDR2 is SYDVKM in the germline V gene. CDR3 length: 16 amino acids. Trimming removed 5 bases from V and 0 bases from J, with 14 bases in between. Written as DNA, the CDR3 is TGTGCCAGCAGTCGTGGAGGGGCGTATAGCAATCAGCCCCAGCATTTT. This codes for CASSRGGAYSNQPQHF.

This clonotype was recorded only once. The chain links TRBV6-1 to TRBJ2-5; 7 bases map to TRBD1. With V trimmed by 4 bases and J by 5 bases, 7 bases remained unmatched. Germline V lookup: CDR1 MNHNS, CDR2 SASEGT. The length of the CDR3 is 14 residues. CDR3 bases: TGTGCCAGCAGTGCGACAGGGTCGCGGGAGACCCAGTACTTC. This encodes CASSATGSRETQYF.

The gene calls are TRBV19 and TRBJ2-4; no definite D call. This CDR3 has 14 residues. V was cut by 8 bases and J by 3 bases, with 14 bases left in between. Germline V gene lookup returns CDR1 LNHDA and CDR2 SQIVND (reference sequence). This CDR3 is CASSQGGGKNIQYF. CDR3 in DNA: TGTGCCAGTTCCCAAGGCGGCGGCAAAAACATTCAGTACTTC.

This chain links TRBV30 with TRBJ1-3; no firm D call. There are 16 residues in the CDR3. The V end was cut by 0 bases, the J end by 8 bases, with 20 bases between. Germline lookup yields CDR1 GTSNPN and CDR2 SVGIG (reference sequence). The CDR3 coding sequence is TGTGCCTGGAGTGTAGGTTTTGGGAGCCGTACGGACACCATATATTTT. This translates into CAWSVGFGSRTDTIYF.

By its share, this clonotype is medium-sized (0.01 to 0.1%). The V call is TRBV5-1, the J call TRBJ1-3; no clear D gene. The germline V gene has CDR1 SGHRS and CDR2 YFSETQ. V lost 0 bases and J lost 0, with 7 bases in between. The CDR3 has 15 residues. CDR3 nucleotide sequence: TGCGCCAGCAGCTTGGACTCAGGCTCTGGAAACACCATATATTTT. Translation gives CASSLDSGSGNTIYF.

V and J are TRBV6-5 and TRBJ1-1; TRBD1 agrees at 10 bases. CDR1 MNHEY and CDR2 SVGAGI come from the germline V gene. CDR3 length: 13 amino acids. Unmatched junction bases numbered 0, after V lost 4 bases and J lost 4 bases. This CDR3 is CASSWTGGTEAFF. CDR3 nucleotide sequence: TGTGCCAGCAGTTGGACAGGGGGCACTGAAGCTTTCTTT.

V gene TRBV20-1 combines with J gene TRBJ2-1, with a weak D call TRBD2 (6 bases). CDR1 and CDR2 (germline): DFQATT, SNEGSKA (reference sequence). Trimming removed 0 bases from V and 5 bases from J, with 11 bases in between. The CDR3 consists of 14 residues. The CDR3 DNA follows: TGCAGTGCTAGAGACGCCGGACTAAACAATGAGCAGTTCTTC. Its protein product is CSARDAGLNNEQFF.